Below, 27 T cell receptor beta chains from the same sample are listed, as sequenced in a study of tumor and adjacent non-tumor tissue in lung cancer. TCRbeta libraries were built with three rounds of nested PCR, modified from ARM-PCR. MiXCR, run by TCRdb on the multiplex PCR reads, gives a single entry per CDR3 protein. Of under 100,000 distinct CDR3 sequences in the sample, roughly 75% were seen once. The template was RNA from unsorted bulk tissue. The material sequenced was lung tumor tissue. Source of these receptors: a woman in her 70s with non-small cell lung cancer.

This clonotype turned up a few times. The missing conserved phenylalanine or tryptophan at the end of this CDR3 makes a read error likely. CDR3 in amino acids: CAISEYLSPGGNTEAFL. In DNA, the CDR3 is TGTGCCATCAGTGAGTACCTCTCACCCGGGGGGAACACTGAAGCTTTCCTT. This sequence joins TRBV10-3 and TRBJ1-1; perhaps TRBD1 as D (5 bases). The CDR3 spans 17 residues. The V and J ends lost 1 base and 1 base respectively, with 16 bases between them. Germline V CDR1 and CDR2: ENHRY, SYGVKD.

With respect to this clonotype: A junction end diverges from the germline sequence, so it may reflect a read error. The chain joins TRBV4-1 to TRBJ2-2; maybe TRBD2 (6 bases). From germline, CDR1 is MGHRA and CDR2 YSYEKL. CDR3 length equals 16 residues. CDR3 sequence (DNA): TGCGCCAGCAGCCAAGACAACCTTAGCGGAATGGGGGAGCTGTTATTT. It encodes CASSQDNLSGMGELLF.

This clonotype has only one observation. The missing conserved phenylalanine or tryptophan at the end of this CDR3 makes a read error likely. The chain employs TRBV29-1 and TRBJ1-1, with D hard to call. Germline CDR1 and CDR2: SQVTM and ANQGSEA. This CDR3 contains 12 residues. The CDR3 DNA is TGCAGCGTGGAAGGGTCGGGTAACGTGGCTTTCTAT. It is translated as CSVEGSGNVAFY.

To note about this clonotype: This CDR3 is missing its conserved last phenylalanine or tryptophan, likely due to a read error. The limits of the CDR3 on the DNA are not certain, so only TCRdb's listed CDR3 is given. The rearrangement uses TRBV5-1 and TRBJ2-7; the D call of TRBD1 is as the table states it, not checked on the DNA. The CDR3 is 15 residues long, counting both termini. CDR1 SGHRS and CDR2 YFSETQ come from the germline V gene. CDR3 in amino acids: CASSLGGGQIYEQYL.

Concerning this clonotype itself: At one end, the junction sequence differs from germline, possibly due to a read error. The chain joins TRBV5-1 to TRBJ1-2; possibly TRBD1 for D (5 bases). The CDR3 covers 14 residues. Germline V gives CDR1 SGHRS, CDR2 YFSETQ. CDR3 sequence: CASSLWGRKYGYTF. The CDR3 DNA reads TGCGCCAGTAGCTTGTGGGGACGGAAGTATGGCTACACCTTC. Filled out from reference TRBV5-1 and TRBJ1-2, the complete variable domain reads KAGVTQTPRYLIKTRGQQVTLSCSPISGHRSVSWYQQTPGQGLQFLFEYFSETQRNKGNFPGRFSGRQFSNSRSEMNVSTLELGDSALYLCASSLWGRKYGYTFGSGTRLTVV.

The rearrangement uses TRBV16 and TRBJ2-3, with D perhaps matching TRBD1 (5 bases). V dropped 3 bases and J dropped 2 bases, with 15 bases sitting between them. Germline-derived CDR1 and CDR2 are KGHSY and FQNENV. This CDR3 is built from 16 residues. This chain's CDR3 is CASSHSTLGPTDTQYF. The CDR3 DNA sequence: TGTGCCAGCAGCCATTCTACACTGGGGCCCACAGATACGCAGTATTTT.

Note on this clonotype: This could be a read error, since a much larger clone is one nucleotide away. The chain is built from TRBV7-9 and TRBJ2-7; tentatively, D is TRBD2 (6 bases). This CDR3 contains 13 residues. V was clipped by 5 bases and J by 2 bases, with 10 bases between them. The germline CDR1 and CDR2 sequences are SEHNR and FQNEAQ (reference sequence). The DNA of the CDR3 is TGTGCCAGCAGCCCTGGCGGGACCTACGAGCAGTACTTC. Residues: CASSPGGTYEQYF.

Within the sample, this clonotype is medium-sized. The chain couples TRBV5-5 to TRBJ2-1; perhaps TRBD2 as D (5 bases). Trimming removed 1 base from V and 0 bases from J, with 11 bases in between. The CDR3 consists of 16 residues. Germline lookup yields CDR1 SGHKS and CDR2 YYEKEE (reference sequence). The CDR3 sequence is CASSLTSGSSYNEQFF. CDR3 nucleotide sequence: TGTGCCAGCAGCTTGACTAGTGGAAGCTCCTACAATGAGCAGTTCTTC.

At least ten counts were recorded for this clonotype. At one boundary the junction diverges from the germline segment, which might be a read error. This chain connects TRBV25-1 to TRBJ2-7, with D possibly matching TRBD2 (6 bases). The CDR3 sequence is 12 residues long. Germline lookup yields CDR1 MGHDK and CDR2 SYGVNS. This CDR3 reads CASSGDSDEQYF. The CDR3 DNA reads as TGTGCCAGCAGCGGGGACTCCGACGAGCAGTACTTC.

This clonotype was observed many times. The CDR3 protein is CASSLSSGSDGYTF. The CDR3 DNA sequence: TGTGCCAGCAGCTTATCATCGGGGTCAGATGGCTACACCTTC. The chain couples TRBV7-3 to TRBJ1-2; no clear D gene. V lost 2 bases to trimming and J lost 6 bases, with 13 bases between them. Germline V gives CDR1 SGHTA, CDR2 FQGTGA. The CDR3 has 14 amino acids.

This sequence joins TRBV7-2 and TRBJ2-1, with D perhaps being TRBD1 or TRBD2 (5 bases each). V was shortened by 5 bases and J by 13 bases, with 15 bases between the two germline ends. This CDR3 is built from 12 residues. Germline values: CDR1 SGHTA, CDR2 FQGNSA. CDR3 residues: CASSRDRSEQFF. Here the CDR3 DNA reads TGTGCCAGCAGCCGGGACCGCAGTGAACAGTTCTTC.

Note on this clonotype: Being one base from a much bigger clone, this may be a read error. The chain combines TRBV28 with TRBJ2-3; 9 bases match TRBD1. Germline assignment: CDR1 MDHEN and CDR2 SYDVKM. The CDR3 has 15 residues. Trimming at V came to 10 bases and at J to 6 bases, leaving 14 bases not matched to a gene. The DNA for the CDR3 is TGTGCCAACTCCAATGGAGGGACAGGGAGGGATACGCAGTATTTT. Encoded protein: CANSNGGTGRDTQYF.

Turning to this clonotype: As the CDR3 is not closed by the conserved phenylalanine or tryptophan, this likely results from a read error. This chain links TRBV4-1 with TRBJ2-3; maybe TRBD1 (5 bases). The CDR3 sequence is 14 residues long. With 1 base removed from V and 10 bases from J, the gap between germline ends came to 15 bases. Germline V gives CDR1 MGHRA, CDR2 YSYEKL. The CDR3 loop is CASSQGWGQGAQYY. The CDR3 coding sequence is TGCGCCAGCAGCCAAGGGTGGGGTCAGGGCGCGCAGTATTAT.

This clonotype was counted ten times or more. The J gene is TRBJ2-7, the V gene TRBV6-2 or TRBV6-3; a possible D gene is TRBD2 (5 bases). Trimming removed 8 bases at V and 3 bases at J, with 20 bases between. This CDR3 is built from 15 residues. CDR1 is MNHEY and CDR2 is SVGEGT in the germline V gene. The CDR3 nucleotides read TGTGCCAGCGGCCAACCTAGCTTCGGGGTCTACGAGCAGTACTTC. Translating gives CASGQPSFGVYEQYF.

CDR3 in amino acids: CSAGQGDEELFF. The DNA of the CDR3 is TGCAGTGCCGGACAGGGAGACGAAGAACTGTTTTTT. The chain uses TRBV29-1 and TRBJ1-4, with TRBD1 identical over 8 bases. Germline assignment: CDR1 SQVTM and CDR2 ANQGSEA. The CDR3 has 12 amino acids.

V gene TRBV29-1 combines with J gene TRBJ2-5; TRBD2 might be the D (6 bases). Germline CDR1 reads SQVTM; CDR2 reads ANQGSEA. There are 12 residues in the CDR3. The CDR3 loop reads CSSGRPEETQYF. The CDR3 DNA follows: TGCAGTAGCGGCCGTCCGGAAGAGACCCAGTACTTC.

On this clonotype: Given a much more abundant clone one base away, this may be a read error. Given the absence of the conserved phenylalanine or tryptophan at the CDR3 end, a read error is likely. The DNA is left out, because the CDR3 cannot be placed on it with certainty; the CDR3 is given as TCRdb lists it. The V call is TRBV11-2, the J call TRBJ2-7. The CDR3 adds up to 14 amino acids, both ends counted. CDR1 is SGHAT, CDR2 FQNNGV, per germline. CDR3 in amino acids: CASSLDIATYEQCL.

Remarks on this clonotype: A read error may account for a junction end that differs from germline. V and J are TRBV6-5 and TRBJ1-1; possibly TRBD1 for D (6 bases). Germline values: CDR1 MNHEY, CDR2 SVGAGI. CDR3 length: 15 amino acids. The DNA of the CDR3 is TGTGTCAGCAGCTCCCGGCCCCCGAGGGGGACTGACGCTTTCTTT. This gives the protein CVSSSRPPRGTDAFF.

Details on this clonotype: Possible read error: a much larger clone is one base away. This sequence joins TRBV5-4 and TRBJ2-5; 9 bases align to TRBD2. This CDR3 spans 17 amino acids. The germline V gene encodes CDR1 SGHNT and CDR2 YYREEE (reference sequence). V lost 6 bases to trimming and J lost 4 bases; unmatched junction nucleotides: 16. The CDR3 DNA reads TGTGCCAGCAACTCAGCTGCAGGGGCGGGAGGGCCAGAGACCCAGTACTTC. Its translation is CASNSAAGAGGPETQYF.

In its sample, this clonotype was seen many times. The chain links TRBV28 to TRBJ1-6; D is unclear. Germline values: CDR1 MDHEN, CDR2 SYDVKM. The V gene lost 8 bases and the J gene lost 8 bases, with 16 bases spanning the gap. CDR3 length: 14 residues. This CDR3 is CASYRRAADSPLHF. In nucleotides, the CDR3 is TGTGCCAGCTACAGACGGGCGGCGGATTCACCCCTCCACTTT.

This clonotype was picked up many times. CDR3 residues: CAISESVNTEAFF. CDR3 sequence (DNA): TGTGCCATCAGTGAATCCGTGAACACTGAAGCTTTCTTT. This rearrangement joins TRBV10-3 to TRBJ1-1; D not resolved. Trimming took 3 bases from V and 0 from J, leaving 5 bases between them. This CDR3 is 13 amino acids long. Germline CDR1 is ENHRY and CDR2 is SYGVKD.

This clonotype has only a few counts. Being one base from a much bigger clone, this may be a read error. The chain combines TRBV29-1 with TRBJ2-1; 11 nucleotides align to TRBD2. Germline CDR1 and CDR2: SQVTM and ANQGSEA. J was trimmed by 4 bases and V by 4 bases; bases with no gene match: 6. The CDR3 spans 15 residues. CDR3 protein: CSVVALAGVYNEQFF. In DNA form, the CDR3 reads TGCAGCGTTGTAGCACTAGCGGGAGTGTACAATGAGCAGTTCTTC.

On this clonotype itself: Germline and junction disagree at one end, which may indicate a read error. The V gene is TRBV19, the J gene TRBJ2-6; tentative D call: TRBD1 (6 bases). This CDR3 spans 14 amino acids. Germline V gene sequence: CDR1 LNHDA, CDR2 SQIVND (reference sequence). The CDR3 loop is CVSSTGHGANVLTF. The CDR3 DNA sequence: TGTGTCAGTAGTACAGGGCATGGGGCCAACGTCCTGACTTTC. The full variable domain, rest sourced from reference TRBV19 and TRBJ2-6, is DGGITQSPKYLFRKEGQNVTLSCEQNLNHDAMYWYRQDPGQGLRLIYYSQIVNDFQKGDIAEGYSVSREKKESFPLTVTSAQKNPTAFYLCVSSTGHGANVLTFGAGSRLTVL.

This clonotype appeared many times. The chain joins TRBV10-3 to TRBJ2-7; D possibly corresponds to TRBD1 (6 bases). V was cut by 3 bases and J by 5 bases, with 8 bases left in between. CDR3 length: 12 amino acids. Germline CDR1 is ENHRY and CDR2 is SYGVKD. CDR3 loop: CAISEQGNEQYF. CDR3 coding DNA: TGTGCCATCAGTGAACAGGGTAACGAGCAGTACTTC.

In regard to this clonotype: This CDR3 fails to terminate in the conserved phenylalanine or tryptophan, so it likely reflects a read error. The chain recombines TRBV2 with TRBJ2-2; 9 nucleotides agree with TRBD1. There are 14 residues in the CDR3. Germline CDR1 and CDR2: SNHLY and FYNNEI. The V segment lost 7 bases and the J segment 6 bases; nucleotides outside the gene matches: 6. The CDR3 nucleotides read TGTGCCAGCACGGGACAGGGCATCCCCGGGGAGCTGTTTTCT. This codes for CASTGQGIPGELFS.

About this clonotype itself: A read error is possible here, since a much larger clone lies one base away. The rearrangement links TRBV6-5 to TRBJ1-5, with D uncertain. This CDR3 is 13 amino acids long. Per the germline V gene, CDR1 is MNHEY and CDR2 is SVGAGI. The CDR3: CASSYSVNQPLHF. DNA for the CDR3: TGTGCCAGCAGTTACTCAGTAAATCAGCCCCTGCATTTT.

The CDR3 spells CADTGQGRIEQYF. As DNA, the CDR3 is TGTGCGGACACGGGTCAGGGTCGCATCGAACAGTACTTC. V and J are TRBV6-5 and TRBJ2-7, with D tentatively TRBD1 (5 bases). The CDR3 is 13 residues long. Germline V gene data show CDR1 as MNHEY and CDR2 as SVGAGI.